Sequencing of this T cell receptor (beta chain) was carried out in a study of cytomegalovirus exposure and HLA in healthy donors. PCR amplification relied on 60 Vbeta primers (plus 13 Jbeta primers). Sequenced by immunoSEQ multiplex PCR; TCRdb stores in-frame clones only, minus some. This table holds about 200,000 clones, approximately 85% found once. The CDR3 loop spans 13 amino acids. Germline V lookup: CDR1 SGHRS, CDR2 YFSETQ. V shed 7 bases, J shed 3 bases, and the junction held 6 bases outside the gene matches. The chain uses TRBV5-1 and TRBJ1-2, with 7 nucleotides matching TRBD1. The source material was PBMCs. The origin of this receptor is a woman aged 40-49 years in good health and CMV-seronegative. This CDR3 reads CASGDRAHYGYTF. The CDR3 bases are TGCGCCAGCGGCGACAGGGCCCACTATGGCTACACCTTC.